This TCR beta chain was sequenced in a study of T cell responses to AZD1222 COVID-19 vaccine. Study-level results: Donors were chiefly white British, with a greater number of females, and clonal diversity was perhaps underestimated. The study reported that nearly half of spike-specific TCRs target unmutated variant regions.

On this clone: Its specificity is unknown.

The V gene's germline CDR1 is GTSNPN and CDR2 SVGIG (reference sequence). The V and J ends lost 8 bases and 2 bases, in that order; junction bases with no gene match: 3. CDR3 length: 12 residues. TCRdb keeps only in-frame clones here, not all; method: immunoSEQ multiplex PCR. The sample holds roughly 180,000 clones, just over 90% seen once. The chain couples TRBV30 to TRBJ2-7, with 10 bases that match TRBD1. This receptor was identified in an adult in good health. This specimen was peripheral blood, taken on day 0 of AZD1222 vaccination. The CDR3 bases are TGTGCCGGGGGGACAGGGGCCTACGAGCAGTACTTC. Its protein is CAGGTGAYEQYF.